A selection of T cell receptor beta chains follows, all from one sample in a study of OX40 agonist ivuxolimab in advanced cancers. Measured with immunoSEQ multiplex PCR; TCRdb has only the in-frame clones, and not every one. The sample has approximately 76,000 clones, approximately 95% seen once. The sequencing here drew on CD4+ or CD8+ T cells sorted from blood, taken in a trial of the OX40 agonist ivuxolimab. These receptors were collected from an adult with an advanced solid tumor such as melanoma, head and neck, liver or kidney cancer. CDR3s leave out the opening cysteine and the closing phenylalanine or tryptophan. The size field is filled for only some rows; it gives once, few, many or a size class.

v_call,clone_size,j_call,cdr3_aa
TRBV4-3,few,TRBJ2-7,ASSLNRGRSGEQY
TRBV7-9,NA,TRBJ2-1,ASSVRAGVNEQF
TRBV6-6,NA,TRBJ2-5,ASSYRSSETQY
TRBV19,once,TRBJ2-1,ASSTAGMLLSSYNEQF
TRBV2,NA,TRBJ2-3,ASSELRGDTQY
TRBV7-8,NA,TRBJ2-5,ASSLPGLAGGLETQY
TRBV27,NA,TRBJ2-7,ASSSESNEQY
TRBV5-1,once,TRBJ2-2,ASSLVGTGRANTGELF
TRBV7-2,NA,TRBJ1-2,ASSETGFDYGYT
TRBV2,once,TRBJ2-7,ASSERQSTEHCEQY
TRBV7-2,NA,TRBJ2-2,ASSYGTGGYTGELF
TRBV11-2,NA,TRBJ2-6,ASSPSRFPGANVLT
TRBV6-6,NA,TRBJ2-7,ASSYSQGYEQY
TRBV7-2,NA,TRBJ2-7,ASSSGTFSSYEQY
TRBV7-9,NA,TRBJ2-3,ASSSTGALGSGTQY
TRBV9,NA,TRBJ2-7,ASSVGGWGAGAYEQY
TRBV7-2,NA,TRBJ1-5,ASSLADPYSNQPQH
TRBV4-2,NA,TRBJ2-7,ASSERLAGGYEQY